This TCR beta chain is drawn from a study of blood T cell repertoires in COVID-19. Study details: Sample material is recorded as cDNA or gDNA derived from T cells, B-cell-depleted T cells, or PBMCs.

CDR1 is SGHRS and CDR2 is YFSETQ in the germline V gene. Trimming at V came to 4 bases and at J to 8 bases, leaving 11 bases not matched to a gene. The CDR3 has 15 residues. The assay was immunoSEQ multiplex PCR, and TCRdb's table has in-frame clones only and misses some. The data contain around 130,000 clones, about 87% of them singletons. The sequence was obtained from a human donor with COVID-19, enrolled during active disease. The donor label of this sample is uncertain. This rearrangement joins TRBV5-1 to TRBJ1-2; TRBD1 matches 10 bases. The sample consisted of peripheral blood. CDR3 sequence reads: CASSRLSTGGLGYTF. For the CDR3, the DNA is TGCGCCAGCAGCCGATTGTCGACAGGGGGCTTGGGCTACACCTTC.